This TCR beta chain was captured by sequencing in a study of identical twins. The CDR3 is made up of 16 amino acids. CDR1 is KGHSH and CDR2 is LQKENI in the germline V gene. TCRdb independently ran MiXCR on the 5' RACE reads; one entry per CDR3 protein. The sample gives about 490,000 distinct CDR3 sequences, roughly 15% of which show up once; roughly 0.44% is in the top ten. A few counts support this clonotype. One end of the junction fails to match germline, which may point to a read error. The same specimen was also included in a second study, on yellow fever vaccine responses in identical twins.

V and J are TRBV18 and TRBJ2-3; 8 bases agree with TRBD1. The sequenced sample consisted of CD4+ T cells sorted from blood. The clonotype comes from a woman aged 18-29 years in good health. The CDR3 is CASSSRDRSGTDTQYF. The DNA of the CDR3 is TGTGCCAGCTCATCCCGGGACAGGAGCGGCACGGATACGCAGTATTTT.